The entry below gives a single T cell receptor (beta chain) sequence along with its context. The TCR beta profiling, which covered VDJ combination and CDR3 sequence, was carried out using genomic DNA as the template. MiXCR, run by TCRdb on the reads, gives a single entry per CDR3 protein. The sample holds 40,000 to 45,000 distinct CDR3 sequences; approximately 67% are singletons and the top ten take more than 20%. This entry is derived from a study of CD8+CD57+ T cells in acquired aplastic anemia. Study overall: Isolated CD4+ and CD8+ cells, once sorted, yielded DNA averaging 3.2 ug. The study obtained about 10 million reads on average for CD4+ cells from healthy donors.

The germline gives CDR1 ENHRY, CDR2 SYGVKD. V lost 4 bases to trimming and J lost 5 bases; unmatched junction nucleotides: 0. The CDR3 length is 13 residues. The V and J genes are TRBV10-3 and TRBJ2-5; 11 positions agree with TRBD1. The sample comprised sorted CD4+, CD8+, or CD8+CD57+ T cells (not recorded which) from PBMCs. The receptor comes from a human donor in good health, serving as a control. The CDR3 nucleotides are TGTGCCATCAGTGGGGACAGGGGGGAGACCCAGTACTTC. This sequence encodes CAISGDRGETQYF.